Below, one T cell receptor (beta chain) is given with its context. Its antigen is currently unknown. This specimen belongs to a study of Ad26.COV2.S vaccination and SARS-CoV-2 variants. Study-wide points: Vaccine recipients posted higher spike-specific TCR breadth than their placebo counterparts.

Treatment indicated: over 15 received Ad26.COV2.S at low or high dose, single or two shots; about five received placebo; per-sample allocation not given. Material that was analyzed had been drawn on day 63 after the first vaccine or placebo injection. Boston hosted the donor, who was an adult aged 18-55 years. Clones were sequenced by immunoSEQ multiplex PCR, and TCRdb holds only the in-frame ones, with some missing. The sample contains some 390,000 clones, roughly nine tenths of which appear only once. The TCR originated in a person between 18 and 65 years old who received the Ad26.COV2.S COVID-19 vaccine or a placebo. The material sequenced was peripheral blood, taken in a trial of Ad26.COV2.S vaccine versus placebo.

CDR3 protein: CASRDPPLREQYF. In DNA, the CDR3 is TGTGCCAGCAGGGACCCTCCACTACGGGAGCAGTACTTC. This rearrangement joins TRBV2 to TRBJ2-7; D is undetermined. V was pared by 6 bases and J by 7 bases, with 16 bases between. The CDR3 covers 13 residues. Germline V gene data show CDR1 as SNHLY and CDR2 as FYNNEI. The variable domain in full, with the rest retrieved from reference TRBV2 and TRBJ2-7, is EPEVTQTPSHQVTQMGQEVILRCVPISNHLYFYWYRQILGQKVEFLVSFYNNEISEKSEIFDDQFSVERPDGSNFTLKIRSTKLEDSAMYFCASRDPPLREQYFGPGTRLTVT.